The present TCR beta chain was sequenced within a study of blood T cell repertoires in COVID-19 (dated by TCRdb to between 2020 and 2021). General notes on the study: Samples covering the acute and convalescent phases of COVID-19 were provided by collaborators in the United States, Italy and Spain. The repertoires were released in a freely available public database meant as a resource for research on the immune response to SARS-CoV-2. Samples were obtained from the ongoing ImmuneRACE study (first 160 participants) and from 1,000 to 1,500 subjects provided by 6 global collaborators. Subjects who had been exposed to COVID-19, were actively infected with it, or had recovered from it provided the deeply sampled blood TCRbeta repertoires that made up the dataset. HLA class I and class II types, where available, came from metadata supplied by the sample provider rather than from assay-based typing. The prospective study material was composed of cDNA or gDNA derived from T cells, B-cell-depleted T cells, or PBMCs. Nearly every sample came with metadata listing a de-identified subject ID, COVID-19 status, age in years and sex. Overall study results and their limits: Clinical and demographic metadata were provided uncurated, with the amount varying by source and participant.

TCRbeta CDR3 regions were amplified from genomic DNA by means of the immunoSEQ Assay, a bias-controlled multiplex PCR. In the source study's methods: Within the assay, amplification of reference gene primers was used to estimate how many nucleated cells each sample contained. To quantify the absolute abundance of each unique TCRbeta CDR3 rearrangement, sequence reads were collapsed and filtered. Productive Simpson clonality was computed per sample as the square root of Simpson's diversity index over productive rearrangements. TCRdb carries this immuneACCESS record with in-frame sequences only. Its versions omit some clonotypes, under half of them owing to an unresolved V gene in the studies checked, with the rest unexplained. Clonal size and the V and J genes are those of that table, whereas D and trimming came from the DNA. The sample table contains under 200,000 clones; only one count was recorded for approximately 86% of them. Roughly 3.3% of the sample comes from the top ten.

The collaborating institutions used their own protocols to collect whole blood in K2EDTA tubes. For TCRbeta analysis, collaborators shipped samples as frozen whole blood, isolated PBMCs, or DNA extracted from either of those sample types. Note on this clone: The target of this receptor is not known. No much larger clonotype is one base removed from it; base qualities were not supplied.

The CDR1 and CDR2 encoded by the germline V gene are SGHTA and FQGNSA. Between the V and J ends, shortened by 2 bases and 3 bases respectively, the junction contains 10 bases. The CDR3 measures 14 amino acids from cysteine to phenylalanine. Of all the DNA, just the CDR3 is kept, 42 bases in frame from base 1. The sequenced sample was peripheral blood. The rearrangement joined TRBV7-2 to TRBJ2-5; TRBD2 is a weak D gene call, 5 bases matching. This TCR derives from a man in his 70s with acute or convalescent COVID-19. The CDR3 region: CASSLPSREETQYF. The nucleotides read TGTGCCAGCAGCTTACCCTCGAGGGAAGAGACCCAGTACTTC.